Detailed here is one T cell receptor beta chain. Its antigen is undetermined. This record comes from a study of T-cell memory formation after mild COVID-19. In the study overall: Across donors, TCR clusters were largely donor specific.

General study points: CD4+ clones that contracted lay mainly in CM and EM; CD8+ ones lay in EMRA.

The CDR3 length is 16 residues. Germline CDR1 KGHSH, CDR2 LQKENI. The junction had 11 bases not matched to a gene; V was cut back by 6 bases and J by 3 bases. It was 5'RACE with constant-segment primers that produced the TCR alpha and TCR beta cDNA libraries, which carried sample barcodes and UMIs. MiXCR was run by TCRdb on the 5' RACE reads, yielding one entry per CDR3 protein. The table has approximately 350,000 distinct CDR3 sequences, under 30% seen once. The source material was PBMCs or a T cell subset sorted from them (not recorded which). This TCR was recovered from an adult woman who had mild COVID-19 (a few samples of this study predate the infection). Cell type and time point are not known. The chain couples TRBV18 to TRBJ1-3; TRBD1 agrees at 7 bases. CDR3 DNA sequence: TGTGCCAGCTCCGTCGACAGGGCCCTCGGTGGAAACACCATATATTTT. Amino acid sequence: CASSVDRALGGNTIYF.